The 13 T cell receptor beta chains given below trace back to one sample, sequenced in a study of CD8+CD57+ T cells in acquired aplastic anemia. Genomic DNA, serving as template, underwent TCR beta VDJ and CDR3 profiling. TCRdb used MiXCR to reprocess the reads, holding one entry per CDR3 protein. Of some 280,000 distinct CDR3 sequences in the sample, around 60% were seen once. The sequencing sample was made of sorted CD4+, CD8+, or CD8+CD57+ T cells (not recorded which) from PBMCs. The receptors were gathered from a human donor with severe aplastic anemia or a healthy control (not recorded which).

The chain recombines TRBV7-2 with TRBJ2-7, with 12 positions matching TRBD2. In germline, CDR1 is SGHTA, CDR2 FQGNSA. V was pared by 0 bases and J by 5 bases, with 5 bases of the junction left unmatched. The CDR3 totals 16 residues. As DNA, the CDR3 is TGTGCCAGCAGCTTAGCGCAAGGACTAGCGGGACACGAGCAGTACTTC. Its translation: CASSLAQGLAGHEQYF.

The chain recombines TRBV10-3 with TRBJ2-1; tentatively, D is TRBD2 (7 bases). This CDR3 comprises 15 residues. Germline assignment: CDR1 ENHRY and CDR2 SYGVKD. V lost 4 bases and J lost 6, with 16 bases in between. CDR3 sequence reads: CAISASRGGGNEQFF. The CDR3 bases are TGTGCCATCAGTGCTAGTAGGGGGGGCGGCAATGAGCAGTTCTTC.

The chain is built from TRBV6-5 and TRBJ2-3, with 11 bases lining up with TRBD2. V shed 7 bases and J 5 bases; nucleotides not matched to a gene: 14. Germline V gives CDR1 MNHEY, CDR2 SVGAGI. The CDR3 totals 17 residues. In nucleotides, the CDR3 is TGTGCCAGCACGTGGGACCCGACTAGCGGGACTGAAGATACGCAGTATTTT. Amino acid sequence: CASTWDPTSGTEDTQYF.

CDR3 in DNA: TGTGCCAGCAGTGACGGGGGGGCCAATGAGCAGTTCTTC. This gives the protein CASSDGGANEQFF. V usage is TRBV6-4 and J usage is TRBJ2-1; tentatively, D is TRBD2 (7 bases). CDR3 length equals 13 residues. The germline V and J ends were trimmed by 2 bases and 6 bases, with 8 bases remaining between them. Germline assignment: CDR1 MRHNA and CDR2 SNTAGT.

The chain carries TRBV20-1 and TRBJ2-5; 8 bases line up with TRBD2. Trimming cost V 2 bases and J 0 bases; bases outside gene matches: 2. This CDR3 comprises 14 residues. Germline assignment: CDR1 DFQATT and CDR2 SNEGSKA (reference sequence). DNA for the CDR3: TGCAGTGCTAGACTAGCGGGCTACCAAGAGACCCAGTACTTC. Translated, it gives CSARLAGYQETQYF.

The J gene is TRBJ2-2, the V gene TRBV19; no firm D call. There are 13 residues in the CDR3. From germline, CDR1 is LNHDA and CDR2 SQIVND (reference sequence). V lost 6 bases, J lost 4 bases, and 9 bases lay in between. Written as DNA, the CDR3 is TGTGCCAGTAGGGAAAAGCTCACCGGGGAGCTGTTTTTT. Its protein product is CASREKLTGELFF.

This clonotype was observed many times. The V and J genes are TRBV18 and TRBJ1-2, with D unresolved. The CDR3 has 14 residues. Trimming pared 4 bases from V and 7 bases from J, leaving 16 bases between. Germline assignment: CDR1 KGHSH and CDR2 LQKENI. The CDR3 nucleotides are TGTGCCAGCTCACTTGGGTCGTCGGGCCCTGGCTACACCTTC. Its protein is CASSLGSSGPGYTF.

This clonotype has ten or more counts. The CDR3 sequence: CASSPRARLDRDSPLHF. CDR3 in DNA: TGTGCCAGCAGTCCTCGGGCCCGACTTGACAGGGATTCACCCCTCCACTTT. The chain is built from TRBV6-1 and TRBJ1-6; 7 positions agree with TRBD1. The V gene end was trimmed by 5 bases and the J gene end by 8 bases; junction bases not matched to a gene: 15. The CDR3 runs to 17 residues. Germline CDR1 MNHNS, CDR2 SASEGT.

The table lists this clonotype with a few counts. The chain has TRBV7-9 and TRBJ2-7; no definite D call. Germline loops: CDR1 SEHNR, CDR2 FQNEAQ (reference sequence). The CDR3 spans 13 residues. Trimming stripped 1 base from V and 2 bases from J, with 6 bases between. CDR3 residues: CASSLGNPYEQYF. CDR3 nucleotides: TGTGCCAGCAGCTTAGGGAACCCCTACGAGCAGTACTTC.

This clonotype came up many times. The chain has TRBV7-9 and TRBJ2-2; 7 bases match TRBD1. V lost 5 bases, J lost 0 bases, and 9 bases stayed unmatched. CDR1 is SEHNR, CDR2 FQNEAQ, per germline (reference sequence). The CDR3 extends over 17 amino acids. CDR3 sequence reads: CASSKGQAPANTGELFF. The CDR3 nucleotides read TGTGCCAGCAGCAAAGGACAGGCCCCTGCGAACACCGGGGAGCTGTTTTTT.

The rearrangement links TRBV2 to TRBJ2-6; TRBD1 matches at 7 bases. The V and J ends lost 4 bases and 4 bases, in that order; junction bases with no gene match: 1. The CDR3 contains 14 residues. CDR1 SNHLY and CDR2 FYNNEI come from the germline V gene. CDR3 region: CASSGGQGANVLTF. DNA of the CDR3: TGTGCCAGCAGTGGGGGACAGGGGGCCAACGTCCTGACTTTC.

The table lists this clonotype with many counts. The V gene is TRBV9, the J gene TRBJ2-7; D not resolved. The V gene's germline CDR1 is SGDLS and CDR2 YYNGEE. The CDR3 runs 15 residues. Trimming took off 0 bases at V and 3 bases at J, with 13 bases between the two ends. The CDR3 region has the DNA TGTGCCAGCAGCGTAGGCGCAAAACAACACTACGAGCAGTACTTC. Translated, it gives CASSVGAKQHYEQYF. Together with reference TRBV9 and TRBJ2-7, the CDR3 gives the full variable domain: DSGVTQTPKHLITATGQRVTLRCSPRSGDLSVYWYQQSLDQGLQFLIQYYNGEERAKGNILERFSAQQFPDLHSELNLSSLELGDSALYFCASSVGAKQHYEQYFGPGTRLTVT.

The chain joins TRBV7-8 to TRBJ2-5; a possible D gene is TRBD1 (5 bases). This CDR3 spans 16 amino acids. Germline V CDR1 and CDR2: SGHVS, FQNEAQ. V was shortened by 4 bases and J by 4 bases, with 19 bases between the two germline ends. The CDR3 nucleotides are TGTGCCAGCAGCTCCGCAGGGCCCCTTGGGGTAGAGACCCAGTACTTC. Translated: CASSSAGPLGVETQYF.